This T cell receptor beta chain was captured by sequencing in a study of T cells after yellow fever vaccination. With regard to this clonotype: The antigen is not known.

A 5'RACE template-switching step, the method used to make TCR cDNA, added a universal primer site and UMIs. TCRdb reprocessed the 5' RACE reads via MiXCR and lists one record per CDR3 protein. The data contain fewer than 350,000 distinct CDR3 sequences, approximately 9% of them singletons. Notes on the study in general: A limited proportion of clonotypes was detected within both the CD4 and CD8 compartments. Post-booster samples contained most primary-vaccination clones (around 95% CD4, around 89% CD8).

CDR1 and CDR2 (germline): SNHLY, FYNNEI. Trimming took off 6 bases at V and 0 bases at J, with 12 bases between the two ends. The CDR3 has 14 amino acids. Source: PBMCs, taken on the day of the first yellow fever vaccination. The chain carries TRBV2 and TRBJ2-7; D unresolved. This clonotype was obtained from a man in his late teens or twenties who received the YFV17D yellow fever vaccine. The CDR3, as DNA: TGTGCCAGCAGCCAAGGGTTGGACTCCTACGAGCAGTACTTC. Amino acid sequence: CASSQGLDSYEQYF.